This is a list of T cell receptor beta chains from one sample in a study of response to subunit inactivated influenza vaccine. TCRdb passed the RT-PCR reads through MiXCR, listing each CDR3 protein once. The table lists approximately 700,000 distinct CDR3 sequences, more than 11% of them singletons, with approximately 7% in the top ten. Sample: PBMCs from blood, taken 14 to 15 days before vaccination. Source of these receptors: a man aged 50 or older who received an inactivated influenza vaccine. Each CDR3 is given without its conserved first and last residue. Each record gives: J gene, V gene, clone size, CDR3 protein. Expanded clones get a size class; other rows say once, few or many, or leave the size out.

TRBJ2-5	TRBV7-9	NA	ASSRTSGGETQY
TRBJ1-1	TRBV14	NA	ASSQLDSYTEAF
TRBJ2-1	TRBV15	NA	ATSRVRFNNEQF
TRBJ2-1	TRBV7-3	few	ASSPGTSAWNEQF
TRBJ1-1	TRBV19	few	ASSSDMGTEAF
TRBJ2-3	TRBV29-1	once	SVGDWSDTQY
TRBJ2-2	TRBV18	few	ASSPIEGENTGELF
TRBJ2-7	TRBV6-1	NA	ASRPGDTTYEQY
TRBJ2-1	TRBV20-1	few	SARVGGDNEQF
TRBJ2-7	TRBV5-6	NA	ASSSDSHTGTGAHYEQY
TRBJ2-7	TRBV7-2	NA	ASSLAEARPY
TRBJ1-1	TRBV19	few	ASSIGGLEAF
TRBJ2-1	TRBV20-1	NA	SARERESTYNEQF
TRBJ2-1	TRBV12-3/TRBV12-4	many	ASSLLAGGFNEQF
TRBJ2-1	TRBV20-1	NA	SARSGTGGLHEQF
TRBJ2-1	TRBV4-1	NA	ASSRLANSYNEQF
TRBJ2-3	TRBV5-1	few	ASSLGESGTQY
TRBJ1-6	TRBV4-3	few	ASSLRTGSNSPLH
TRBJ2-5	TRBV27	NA	ASSFREGETQY
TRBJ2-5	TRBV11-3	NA	ASSLDRTQETQY
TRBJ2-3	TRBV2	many	ASTEKTSIRTDTQY
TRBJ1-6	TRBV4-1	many	ASSQDSPGHQTGKHHNSPLH
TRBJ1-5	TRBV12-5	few	ADGHNSNQPQH
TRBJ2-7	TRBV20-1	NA	SARRGTGDEQY
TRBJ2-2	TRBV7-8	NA	ASSLVAGGYTGELF
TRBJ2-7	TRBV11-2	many	ASRPTGSYEQY
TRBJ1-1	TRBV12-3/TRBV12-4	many	ASSLGAAEAF
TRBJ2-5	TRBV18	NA	ASSPSQVFQETQY
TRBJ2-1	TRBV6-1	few	ASSEASTSGGEQF
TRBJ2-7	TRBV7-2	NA	ASSLDPGGSLEQY
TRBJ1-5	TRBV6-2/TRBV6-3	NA	ASRPGTGISGNQPQH
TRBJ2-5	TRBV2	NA	ASQREAPGETQY
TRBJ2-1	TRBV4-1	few	ASSQDQRGGGEQF
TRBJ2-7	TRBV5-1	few	ASSLRVPYEQY
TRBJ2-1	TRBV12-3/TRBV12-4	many	ASTLAAAHNEQF
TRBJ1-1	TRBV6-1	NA	ATSLGRHTEAF
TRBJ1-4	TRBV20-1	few	SARDLRDLNEKLF
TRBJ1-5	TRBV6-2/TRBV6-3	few	ASSYFGRGQPQH
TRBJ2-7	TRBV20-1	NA	SARDLGADEQY
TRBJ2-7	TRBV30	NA	AWSVNAEQY
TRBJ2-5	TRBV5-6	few	ASSLYNQETQY
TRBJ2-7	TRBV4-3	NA	ASSQAAGQGYEQY